The present entry profiles one T cell receptor beta chain with its context. Its cognate antigen has yet to be identified. Base quality data are lacking; no much larger clone is found one base away. These data originate in a study of blood T cell repertoires in COVID-19 (dated by TCRdb to 2020 to 2021). In terms of the full investigation: Samples covering the acute and convalescent phases of COVID-19 were provided by collaborators in the United States, Italy and Spain. The samples were drawn from the first 160 participants of the ongoing ImmuneRACE study and from 1,254 subjects provided by 6 global collaborators. Sample metadata almost always included a de-identified subject ID, COVID-19 status, age in years and sex. Deeply sampled blood TCRbeta repertoires from subjects exposed to, actively infected with, or recovered from COVID-19 were included in the dataset. HLA class I and class II types, where available, came from metadata supplied by the sample provider rather than from assay-based typing. The material from the prospective study consisted of cDNA or gDNA derived from T cells, B-cell-depleted T cells, or PBMCs. The repertoires were released in a freely available public database intended as a resource for research on the immune response to SARS-CoV-2. Study-wide findings and limitations: The quantity of clinical and demographic metadata differed by source and by participant and was supplied without curation.

In Seattle, one collaborating source enrolled patients while the infection was active and tracked those patients longitudinally over the course of disease. Each collaborating institution followed its own protocols to collect whole blood in K2EDTA tubes. For TCRbeta analysis, collaborators shipped samples in one of three forms: frozen whole blood, isolated PBMCs, or DNA extracted from either of those sample types. TCRbeta CDR3 regions were amplified from genomic DNA using the immunoSEQ Assay, a bias-controlled multiplex PCR. From the authors' description of their analysis: The number of nucleated cells in each sample was estimated by amplification of reference gene primers within the assay. To quantify the absolute abundance of each unique TCRbeta CDR3 rearrangement, sequence reads were collapsed and filtered. For each sample, productive Simpson clonality was calculated by taking the square root of Simpson's diversity index across productive rearrangements. In TCRdb, the immuneACCESS table is reduced to in-frame sequences with V and J assigned. These tables do not hold every clone; where another copy was compared, an unresolved V gene accounts for under half, and the others remain unexplained. The DNA was the basis for D and trimming; V, J and clone size are from that table. The sample has roughly 200,000 clones on record, approximately 87% of them singletons. The ten largest clonotypes hold 18% of the sample.

Trimming leaves V shorter by 3 bases and J shorter by 2 bases, with the junction holding 2 bases beyond the gene matches. From the germline V gene (reference sequence), CDR1 is DFQATT and CDR2 is SNEGSKA. The CDR3 spans 14 residues, from the cysteine through the phenylalanine. Of all the DNA, just the CDR3 is kept, 42 bases in frame from base 1. Sequencing used peripheral blood. This receptor was identified in a person aged 70 to 85 with COVID-19, enrolled during active disease. The V and J genes are TRBV20-1 and TRBJ2-5, with TRBD2 identical over 11 junction bases. The CDR3 sequence is CSASLAGGQETQYF. The sequence in DNA is TGCAGTGCTAGTTTAGCGGGGGGGCAAGAGACCCAGTACTTC.